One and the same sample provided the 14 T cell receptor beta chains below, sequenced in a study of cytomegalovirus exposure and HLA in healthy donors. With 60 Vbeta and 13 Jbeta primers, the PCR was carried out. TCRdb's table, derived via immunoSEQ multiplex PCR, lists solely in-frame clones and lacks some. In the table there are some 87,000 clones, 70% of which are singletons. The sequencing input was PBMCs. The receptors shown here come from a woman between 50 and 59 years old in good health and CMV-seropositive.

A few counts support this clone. This chain's CDR3 is CAWSATGRYNSPLHF. CDR3 DNA sequence: TGTGCCTGGAGTGCCACGGGGAGGTATAATTCACCCCTCCACTTT. V gene TRBV30 combines with J gene TRBJ1-6; D is ambiguous. V lost 1 base, J lost 4 bases, and 11 bases lay in between. Germline CDR1 GTSNPN, CDR2 SVGIG (reference sequence). This CDR3 comprises 15 residues.

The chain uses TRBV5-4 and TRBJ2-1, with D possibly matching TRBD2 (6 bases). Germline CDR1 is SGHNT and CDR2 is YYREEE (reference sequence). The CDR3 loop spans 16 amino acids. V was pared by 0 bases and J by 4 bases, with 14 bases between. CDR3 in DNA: TGTGCCAGCAGCTTGGAGGGCGGGACCGTTTACAATGAGCAGTTCTTC. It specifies CASSLEGGTVYNEQFF.

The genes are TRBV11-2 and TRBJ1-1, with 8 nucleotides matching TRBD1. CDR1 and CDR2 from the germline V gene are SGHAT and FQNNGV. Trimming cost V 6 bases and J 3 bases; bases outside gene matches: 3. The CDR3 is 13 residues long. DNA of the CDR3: TGTGCCAGCAGTCACAGGGGGGACACTGAAGCTTTCTTT. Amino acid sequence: CASSHRGDTEAFF.

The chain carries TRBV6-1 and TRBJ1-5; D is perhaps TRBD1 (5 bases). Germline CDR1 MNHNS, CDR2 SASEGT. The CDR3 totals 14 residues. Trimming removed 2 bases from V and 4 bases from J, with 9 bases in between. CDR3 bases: TGTGCCAGCAGTGAATGGGGCAGGAATCAGCCCCAGCATTTT. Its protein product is CASSEWGRNQPQHF.

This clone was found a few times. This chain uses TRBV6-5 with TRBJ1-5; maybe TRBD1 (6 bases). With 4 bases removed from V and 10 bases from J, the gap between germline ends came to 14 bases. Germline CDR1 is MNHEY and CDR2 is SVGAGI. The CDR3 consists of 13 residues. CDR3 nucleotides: TGTGCCAGCAGTTTCAACAGGGCTAGTCCCCAGCATTTT. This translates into CASSFNRASPQHF.

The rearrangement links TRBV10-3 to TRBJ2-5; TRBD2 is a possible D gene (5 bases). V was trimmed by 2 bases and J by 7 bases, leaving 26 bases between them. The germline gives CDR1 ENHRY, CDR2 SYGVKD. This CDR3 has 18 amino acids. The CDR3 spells CAISEEIGSRTSGVTQYF. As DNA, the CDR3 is TGTGCCATCAGTGAGGAAATCGGGTCGAGGACTTCGGGCGTGACCCAGTACTTC.

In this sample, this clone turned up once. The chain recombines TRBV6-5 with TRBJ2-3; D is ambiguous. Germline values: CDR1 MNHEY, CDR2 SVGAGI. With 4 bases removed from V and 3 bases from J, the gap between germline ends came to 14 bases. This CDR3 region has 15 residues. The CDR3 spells CASSFTTLGTDTQYF. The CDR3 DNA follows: TGTGCCAGCAGTTTCACTACCCTCGGGACAGATACGCAGTATTTT.

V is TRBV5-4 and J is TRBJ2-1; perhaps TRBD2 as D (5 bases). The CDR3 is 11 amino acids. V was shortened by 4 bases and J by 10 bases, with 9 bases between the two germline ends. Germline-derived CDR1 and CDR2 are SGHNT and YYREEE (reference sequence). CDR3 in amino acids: CASSTREEQFF. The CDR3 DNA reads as TGTGCCAGCAGCACCCGGGAAGAGCAGTTCTTC. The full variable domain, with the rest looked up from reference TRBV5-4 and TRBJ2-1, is ETGVTQSPTHLIKTRGQQVTLRCSSQSGHNTVSWYQQALGQGPQFIFQYYREEENGRGNFPPRFSGLQFPNYSSELNVNALELDDSALYLCASSTREEQFFGPGTRLTVL.

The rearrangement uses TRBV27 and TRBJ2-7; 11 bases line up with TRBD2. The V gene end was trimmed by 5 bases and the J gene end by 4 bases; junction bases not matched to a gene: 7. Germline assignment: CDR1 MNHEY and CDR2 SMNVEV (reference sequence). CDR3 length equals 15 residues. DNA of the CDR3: TGTGCCAGCAGTCCACCGTCTAGCGGGAGGTACGAGCAGTACTTC. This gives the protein CASSPPSSGRYEQYF.

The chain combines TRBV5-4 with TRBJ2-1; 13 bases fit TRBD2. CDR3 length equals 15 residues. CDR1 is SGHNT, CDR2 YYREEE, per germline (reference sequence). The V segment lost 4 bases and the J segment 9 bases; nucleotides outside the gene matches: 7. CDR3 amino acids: CASSPGLAGRREQFF. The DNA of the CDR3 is TGTGCCAGCAGCCCGGGACTAGCGGGACGTCGTGAGCAGTTCTTC.

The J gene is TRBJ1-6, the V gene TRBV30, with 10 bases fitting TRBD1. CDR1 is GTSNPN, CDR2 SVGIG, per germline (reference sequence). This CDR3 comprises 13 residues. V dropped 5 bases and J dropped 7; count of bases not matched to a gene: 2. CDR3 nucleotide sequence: TGTGCCTGGGCGGGACAGGGGAATTCACCCCTCCACTTT. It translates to CAWAGQGNSPLHF.

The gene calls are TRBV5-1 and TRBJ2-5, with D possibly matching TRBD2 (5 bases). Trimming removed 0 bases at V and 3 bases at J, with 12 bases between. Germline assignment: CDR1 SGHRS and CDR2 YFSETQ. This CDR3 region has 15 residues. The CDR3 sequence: CASSLAGLAEETQYF. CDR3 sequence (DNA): TGCGCCAGCAGCTTGGCCGGGCTAGCAGAAGAGACCCAGTACTTC.

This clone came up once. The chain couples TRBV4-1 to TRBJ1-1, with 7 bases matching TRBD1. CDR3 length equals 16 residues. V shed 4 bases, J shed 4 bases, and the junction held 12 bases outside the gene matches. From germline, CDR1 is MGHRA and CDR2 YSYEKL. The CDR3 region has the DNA TGCGCCAGCAGCCTACCGACAGGGTCGATGAGCACTGAAGCTTTCTTT. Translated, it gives CASSLPTGSMSTEAFF.

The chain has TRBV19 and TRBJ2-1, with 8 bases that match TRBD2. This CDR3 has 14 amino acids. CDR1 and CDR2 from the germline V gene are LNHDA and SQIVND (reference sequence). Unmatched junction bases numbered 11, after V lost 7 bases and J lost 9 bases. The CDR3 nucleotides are TGTGCCAGTACCCCCCAGCGGGAGTTCGGTGAGCAGTTCTTC. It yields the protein CASTPQREFGEQFF. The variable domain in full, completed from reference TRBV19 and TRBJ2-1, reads DGGITQSPKYLFRKEGQNVTLSCEQNLNHDAMYWYRQDPGQGLRLIYYSQIVNDFQKGDIAEGYSVSREKKESFPLTVTSAQKNPTAFYLCASTPQREFGEQFFGPGTRLTVL.